These 18 T cell receptor beta chains originate from one sample sequenced in a study of metastatic and nonmetastatic thyroid tumors. TCRdb re-called the PCR reads via MiXCR. The sample lists around 23,000 clones, roughly 24% occurring once. Not a single patient had been given any form of treatment at any point before undergoing thyroid surgery. What was sequenced was tumor tissue. The source of these receptors is a female donor with papillary thyroid cancer or a benign thyroid nodule (not recorded which). Some clones in this sample may be carry-over from other donors' samples.

This clone occurred many times. This rearrangement joins TRBV5-4 to TRBJ1-1; D possibly corresponds to TRBD1 (6 bases). The CDR3 runs to 13 residues. Germline-derived CDR1 and CDR2 are SGHNT and YYREEE (reference sequence). Trimming stripped 4 bases from V and 4 bases from J, with 11 bases between. Here the CDR3 reads CASSIQGVTEAFF. The CDR3 DNA sequence: TGTGCCAGCAGCATACAGGGTGTCACTGAAGCTTTCTTT. Variable domain in full (rest from reference TRBV5-4 and TRBJ1-1): ETGVTQSPTHLIKTRGQQVTLRCSSQSGHNTVSWYQQALGQGPQFIFQYYREEENGRGNFPPRFSGLQFPNYSSELNVNALELDDSALYLCASSIQGVTEAFFGQGTRLTVV.

By sample fraction, this clone is medium-sized. The V and J genes are TRBV27 and TRBJ2-7, with 8 nucleotides matching TRBD1. CDR3 length equals 12 residues. V shed 6 bases, J shed 3 bases, and the junction held 1 base outside the gene matches. Germline CDR1 reads MNHEY; CDR2 reads SMNVEV (reference sequence). CDR3 residues: CASRDRVYEQYF. The CDR3 DNA is TGTGCCAGCAGGGACAGGGTCTACGAGCAGTACTTC.

Turning to this clone: Compared with germline, one end of the junction differs, possibly owing to a read error. The chain is built from TRBV10-1 and TRBJ2-7; D not resolved. CDR1 is WNHNN and CDR2 is SYGVQD in the germline V gene (reference sequence). This CDR3 contains 16 residues. The CDR3 reads CASVAWTRSSNYEQYF. CDR3 in DNA: TGTGCCAGCGTCGCATGGACCCGTTCTTCCAACTACGAGCAGTACTTC.

The genes are TRBV7-6 and TRBJ2-7; 8 bases fit TRBD1. This CDR3 is built from 16 residues. Germline V gene lookup returns CDR1 SGHVS and CDR2 FNYEAQ. V was pared by 1 base and J by 8 bases, with 13 bases of the junction left unmatched. CDR3 coding DNA: TGTGCCAGCAGCTTAGGAGGCGGACAGGGCTCCGAGAAGCAGTACTTC. Protein product: CASSLGGGQGSEKQYF.

This clone was picked up many times. The rearrangement joins TRBV10-3 to TRBJ2-5; possibly TRBD1 or TRBD2 for D (5 bases each). In germline, CDR1 is ENHRY, CDR2 SYGVKD. V lost 10 bases and J lost 0, with 9 bases in between. CDR3 length equals 12 residues. The CDR3 coding sequence is TGTGCCACGGGGACGGACCAAGAGACCCAGTACTTC. Its translation: CATGTDQETQYF.

There are many counts of this clone. This chain uses TRBV9 with TRBJ1-4; D is undetermined. Germline CDR1 SGDLS, CDR2 YYNGEE. The ends were cut back, 4 bases at V and 0 bases at J, with 10 bases in the middle. The CDR3 has 15 residues. Here the CDR3 reads CASSPRGTTNEKLFF. The CDR3 DNA follows: TGTGCCAGCAGCCCCCGAGGAACAACTAATGAAAAACTGTTTTTT.

About this clone itself: The germline gene is not matched at one end of the junction; a read error may be the cause. Here the CDR3 reads CAWSVKGTQTQHF. The CDR3 nucleotides read TGTGCCTGGAGTGTTAAGGGTACTCAGACCCAGCATTTT. The J gene is TRBJ1-5, the V gene TRBV30; D is unresolved. Germline values: CDR1 GTSNPN, CDR2 SVGIG (reference sequence). CDR3 length: 13 residues.

The chain is built from TRBV5-1 and TRBJ2-1; D might be TRBD2 (6 bases). Trimming removed 2 bases at V and 7 bases at J, with 16 bases between. This CDR3 spans 15 amino acids. CDR1 SGHRS and CDR2 YFSETQ come from the germline V gene. The CDR3 is CASSFGPEGRNEQFF. In DNA, the CDR3 is TGCGCCAGCAGCTTCGGCCCGGAGGGCCGGAATGAGCAGTTCTTC.

This clone was counted ten times or more. The chain carries TRBV12-3 or TRBV12-4 and TRBJ2-1, with unresolved D. The CDR3 extends over 14 amino acids. V was cut by 1 base and J by 8 bases, with 12 bases left in between. The CDR3, as DNA: TGTGCCAGCAGTTTAGGCCGGGTTCTAGATGAGCAGTTCTTC. It codes for CASSLGRVLDEQFF.

This clone came up a few times. Just one base apart from a much larger clone, this may be a read error. V usage is TRBV27 and J usage is TRBJ2-5; D is undetermined. The CDR3 has 14 amino acids. From germline, CDR1 is MNHEY and CDR2 SMNVEV (reference sequence). Trimming removed 3 bases from V and 9 bases from J, with 17 bases in between. The DNA of the CDR3 is TGTGCCAGCAGTTTTAGTAACATTAAGATGCCCCAGTACTTC. This gives the protein CASSFSNIKMPQYF.

This chain uses TRBV11-2 with TRBJ1-1, with D maybe TRBD1 (6 bases). Germline lookup yields CDR1 SGHAT and CDR2 FQNNGV. The CDR3 length is 15 residues. The germline V and J ends were trimmed by 0 bases and 2 bases, with 10 bases remaining between them. The CDR3 reads CASSLDPGGNTEAFF. The CDR3 DNA reads as TGTGCCAGCAGCTTAGATCCGGGGGGCAACACTGAAGCTTTCTTT.

The chain is built from TRBV11-3 and TRBJ1-1, with 7 bases aligning to TRBD1. The CDR3 totals 13 residues. Germline values: CDR1 SGHNT, CDR2 YENEEA. The V and J ends lost 5 bases and 4 bases, in that order; junction bases with no gene match: 4. The CDR3 bases are TGTGCCAGCAGCACGCAGGGGGGCACTGAAGCTTTCTTT. This sequence encodes CASSTQGGTEAFF.

This clone occurred many times. This chain uses TRBV28 with TRBJ1-1; no reliable D call. The ends were cut back, 2 bases at V and 4 bases at J, with 11 bases in the middle. The germline V gene has CDR1 MDHEN and CDR2 SYDVKM. CDR3 size: 14 residues. CDR3: CASSLMDRPTEAFF. Here the CDR3 DNA reads TGTGCCAGCAGTTTAATGGACCGGCCCACTGAAGCTTTCTTT.

This clone was seen more than once but under ten times. V is TRBV6-1 and J is TRBJ1-2; 7 bases map to TRBD1. CDR1 and CDR2 from the germline V gene are MNHNS and SASEGT. Unmatched junction bases numbered 12, after V lost 6 bases and J lost 2 bases. The CDR3 consists of 16 residues. CDR3 region: CASSPGTDFMNYGYTF. CDR3 nucleotide sequence: TGTGCCAGCAGCCCCGGGACAGACTTTATGAACTATGGCTACACCTTC.

This clone was recorded a few times. The same CDR3 is also encoded by other DNA sequences in this sample. The chain combines TRBV10-3 with TRBJ2-7; tentatively, D is TRBD2 (6 bases). CDR3 size: 13 residues. Germline loops: CDR1 ENHRY, CDR2 SYGVKD. The CDR3 nucleotides read TGTGCAGTAGGACACGGACTAACATACGAGCAGTACTTC. Translated: CAVGHGLTYEQYF.

The rearrangement joins TRBV19 to TRBJ2-1, with D possibly TRBD2 on 5 matching bases. V was clipped by 7 bases and J by 5 bases, with 15 bases between them. Germline values: CDR1 LNHDA, CDR2 SQIVND (reference sequence). The CDR3 extends over 14 amino acids. DNA for the CDR3: TGTGCCAGTAACGGCAGGAGGAACCACAATGAGCAGTTCTTC. Its translation is CASNGRRNHNEQFF.

This clone was observed a few times. V usage is TRBV4-1 and J usage is TRBJ2-7, with 10 bases matching TRBD1. The CDR3 contains 18 residues. Germline CDR1 reads MGHRA; CDR2 reads YSYEKL. V lost 5 bases and J lost 3; bases outside the gene matches: 16. The DNA for the CDR3 is TGCGCCAGCAGCTTACCCTGGGTTGTTGGGACAGGGGACTACGAGCAGTACTTC. Protein sequence: CASSLPWVVGTGDYEQYF.

In the case of this clone: A clone one base away is much larger, so this may be a read error. This chain connects TRBV7-7 to TRBJ2-5, with TRBD2 identical over 9 bases. The CDR3 sequence is 14 residues long. Germline values: CDR1 SSHAT, CDR2 FNYEAQ (reference sequence). The CDR3 DNA reads TGTGCTAGCAGCGACGGACTAGCGTGGGAGAACCAGTACTTC. Its translation: CASSDGLAWENQYF.